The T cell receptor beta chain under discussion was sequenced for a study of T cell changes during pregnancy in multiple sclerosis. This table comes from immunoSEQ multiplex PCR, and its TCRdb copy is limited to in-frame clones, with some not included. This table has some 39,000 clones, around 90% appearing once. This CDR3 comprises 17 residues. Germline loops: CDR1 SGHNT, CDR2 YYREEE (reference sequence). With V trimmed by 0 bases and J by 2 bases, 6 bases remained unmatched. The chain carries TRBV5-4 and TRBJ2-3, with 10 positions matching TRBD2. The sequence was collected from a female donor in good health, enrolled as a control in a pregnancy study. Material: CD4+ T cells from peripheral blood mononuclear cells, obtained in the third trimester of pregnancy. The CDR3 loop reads CASSLGTSGLYTDTQYF. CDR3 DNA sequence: TGTGCCAGCAGCTTGGGGACTAGCGGATTATACACAGATACGCAGTATTTT.